This TCR beta chain is from a study of OX40 agonist ivuxolimab in advanced cancers. Study-level information: Patients' therapy was ivuxolimab, an antibody that acts as an agonist of OX40 (CD134). Antecedent anti-PD-1, anti-PD-L1 or anti-CTLA-4 therapy was permissible, with around 40% having received some. A partial response was reached by three patients: one with hepatocellular carcinoma and two with cutaneous melanoma. Study-wide results and caveats: Compared with CD4+, CD8+ T cells on average had more expanded clones.

Of note for this clone: Its antigen is currently unknown.

Clones were sequenced by immunoSEQ multiplex PCR, and TCRdb holds only the in-frame ones, with some missing. The sample lists 65,000 to 95,000 clones, 70% to 90% occurring once. Trimming removed 0 bases from V and 5 bases from J, with 4 bases in between. Germline V gene data show CDR1 as ENHRY and CDR2 as SYGVKD. The CDR3 runs 12 residues. V usage is TRBV10-3 and J usage is TRBJ2-5; D uncertain. The sequence was collected from an adult with an advanced solid tumor such as melanoma, head and neck, liver or kidney cancer. The source was CD4+ or CD8+ T cells sorted from blood, collected in a trial of the OX40 agonist ivuxolimab. The CDR3 spells CAISESRETQYF. Written as DNA, the CDR3 is TGTGCCATCAGTGAGTCGAGGGAGACCCAGTACTTC.